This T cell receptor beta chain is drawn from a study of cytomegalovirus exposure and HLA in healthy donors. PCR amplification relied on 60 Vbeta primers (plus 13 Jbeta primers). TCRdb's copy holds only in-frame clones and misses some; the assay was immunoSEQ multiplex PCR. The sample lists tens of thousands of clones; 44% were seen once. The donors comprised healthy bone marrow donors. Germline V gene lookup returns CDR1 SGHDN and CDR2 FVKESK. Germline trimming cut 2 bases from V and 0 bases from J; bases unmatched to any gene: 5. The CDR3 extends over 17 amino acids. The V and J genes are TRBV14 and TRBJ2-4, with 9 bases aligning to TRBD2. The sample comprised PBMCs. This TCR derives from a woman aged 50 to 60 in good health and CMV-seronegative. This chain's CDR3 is CASSQRAGGQAKNIQYF. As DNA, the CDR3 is TGTGCCAGCAGCCAACGAGCGGGGGGTCAAGCCAAAAACATTCAGTACTTC.